This T cell receptor delta chain was sequenced for a study of gamma-delta T cells after stem cell transplantation. On this clone: The protein TCRdb gives is from a much larger clone and does not agree with this DNA's translation at residue 6, likely a read error; the protein shown here comes from the DNA.

TCRdb re-processed the RT-PCR reads via CATT. The sample contains hundreds of delta-chain clones, under 1.5% of which appear only once. The CDR3 spans 20 residues. Trimming cost V 3 bases and J 0 bases; bases outside gene matches: 15. The germline V gene encodes CDR1 GEAIGNYY and CDR2 EKD. This clonotype was obtained from a human donor. It is not recorded whose cells these are; they may come from a transplant donor. The sample consisted of gamma-delta T cells. The V and J genes are TRDV2 and TRDJ1, with 13 bases matching TRDD3. The CDR3 loop is CACDAALGDTQNHHTDKLIF. For the CDR3, the DNA is TGTGCCTGTGACGCCGCACTGGGGGATACGCAAAATCACCACACCGATAAACTCATCTTT.